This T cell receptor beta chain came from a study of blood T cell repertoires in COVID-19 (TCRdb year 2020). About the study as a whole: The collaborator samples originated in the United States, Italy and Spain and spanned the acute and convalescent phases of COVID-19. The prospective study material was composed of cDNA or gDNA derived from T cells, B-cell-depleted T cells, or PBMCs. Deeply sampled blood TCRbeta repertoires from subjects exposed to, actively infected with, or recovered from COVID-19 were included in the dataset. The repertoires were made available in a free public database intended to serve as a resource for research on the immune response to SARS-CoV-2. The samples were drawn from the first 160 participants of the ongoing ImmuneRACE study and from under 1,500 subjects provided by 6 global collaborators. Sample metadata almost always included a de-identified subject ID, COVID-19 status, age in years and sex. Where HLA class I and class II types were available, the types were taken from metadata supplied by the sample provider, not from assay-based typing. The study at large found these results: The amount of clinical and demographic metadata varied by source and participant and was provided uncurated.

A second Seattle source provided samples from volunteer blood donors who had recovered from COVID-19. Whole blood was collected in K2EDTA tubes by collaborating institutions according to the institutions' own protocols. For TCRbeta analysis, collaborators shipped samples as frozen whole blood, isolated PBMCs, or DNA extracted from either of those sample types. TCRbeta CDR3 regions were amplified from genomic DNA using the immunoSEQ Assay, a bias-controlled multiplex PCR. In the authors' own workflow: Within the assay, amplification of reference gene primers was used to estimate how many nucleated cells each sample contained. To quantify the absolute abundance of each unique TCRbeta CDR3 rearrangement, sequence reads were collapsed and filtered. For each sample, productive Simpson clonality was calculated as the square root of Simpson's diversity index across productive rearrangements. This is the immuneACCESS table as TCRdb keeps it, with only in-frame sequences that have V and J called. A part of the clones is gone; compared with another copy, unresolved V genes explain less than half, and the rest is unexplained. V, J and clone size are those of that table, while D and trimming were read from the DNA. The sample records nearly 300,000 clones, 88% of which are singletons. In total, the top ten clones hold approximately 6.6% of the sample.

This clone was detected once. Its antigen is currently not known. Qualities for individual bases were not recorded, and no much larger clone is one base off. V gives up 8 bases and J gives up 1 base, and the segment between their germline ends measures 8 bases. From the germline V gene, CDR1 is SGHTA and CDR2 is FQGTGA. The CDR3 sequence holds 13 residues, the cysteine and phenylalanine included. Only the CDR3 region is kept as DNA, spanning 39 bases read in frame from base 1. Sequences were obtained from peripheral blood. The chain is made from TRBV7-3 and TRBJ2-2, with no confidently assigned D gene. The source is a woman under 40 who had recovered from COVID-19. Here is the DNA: TGTGCCAGCCGAGGAGAGAACACCGGGGAGCTGTTTTTT. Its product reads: CASRGENTGELFF.